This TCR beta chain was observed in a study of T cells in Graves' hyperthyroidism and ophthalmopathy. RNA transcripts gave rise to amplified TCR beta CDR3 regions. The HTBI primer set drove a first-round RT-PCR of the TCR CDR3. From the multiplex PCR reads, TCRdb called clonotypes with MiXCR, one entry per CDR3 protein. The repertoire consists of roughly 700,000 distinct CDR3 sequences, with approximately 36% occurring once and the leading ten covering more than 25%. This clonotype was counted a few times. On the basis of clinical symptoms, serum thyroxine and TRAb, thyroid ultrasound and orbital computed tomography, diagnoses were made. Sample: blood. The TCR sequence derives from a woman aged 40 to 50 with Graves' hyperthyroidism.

The CDR3 region has the DNA TGTGCCAGCAACAAGGGGGGGAACTATGGCTACACCTTC. It specifies CASNKGGNYGYTF. The chain carries TRBV12-3 or TRBV12-4 and TRBJ1-2; maybe TRBD1 (6 bases). CDR3 length: 13 amino acids. Trimming pared 7 bases from V and 2 bases from J, leaving 11 bases between.